One TCR beta chain is described in this entry. This clonotype was seen repeatedly, ten times or more. This clone's antigen is unknown. No base quality values were provided; no much bigger clone lies one nucleotide off. Counted from cysteine to phenylalanine, this CDR3 has 16 amino acids. The entry retains the CDR3 DNA only, 48 bases that are in frame from base 1. Germline trimming: 3 bases from V, 2 bases from J; junction bases outside gene matches: 7. The axillary draining lymph nodes of breast cancer patients were the source of the lymph node samples. Instrument on record: Illumina HiSeq 2000. TCR beta chain libraries were generated through multiplex PCR amplification. The amplified TCR beta chain products were analyzed by high-throughput sequencing. TCRdb reprocessed the public reads (quality trimming at Q25 with fastp, clone calling with MiXCR) and kept in-frame beta chains. CDR3 protein sequences are deduplicated, and each keeps its most common genes and DNA. This sample is represented by 150,000 to 250,000 distinct CDR3 sequences; approximately 33% of them were singletons. The biggest ten clones account for approximately 4.3% of the sample.

The sample is drawn from a study of breast tumors, draining lymph nodes, adjacent tissues (dated by TCRdb to the mid-2010s). Describing the broader study: In breast cancer patients, the study compared the TCR beta repertoires of tumor, adjacent nontumor tissue and axillary lymph nodes. In human breast cancer, the study set out to assess how tumor, surrounding tissue and draining lymph node repertoires relate to one another and whether T cells might be exchanged between them.

Study-wide findings and limitations: The data were considered consistent with most tumor T cells being derived from the lymph node and subsequently expanding within tumor tissue. Tumor T-cell repertoires showed less diversity than lymph node repertoires and more diversity than nontumor tissue repertoires, and tumor T-cell repertoires showed preferential V and J gene usage. The conclusion that tumor T cells originate in lymph nodes was framed as consistent with a hypothesis rather than directly demonstrated. Tumor and nontumor tissue repertoires were found to be significantly more similar in luminal-like than in basal-like breast cancer.

Sequencing was performed on axillary lymph node tissue. The sequence was obtained from a female donor with breast cancer. Some clones in this sample may be carry-over from other donors' samples. The chain is encoded by TRBV12-3 or TRBV12-4 joined to TRBJ2-3; 8 bases in between match TRBD2. The CDR3 has the sequence CASSFLAGLLTDTQYF. The DNA is as follows: TGTGCCAGCAGTTTTCTAGCGGGCCTCCTCACAGATACGCAGTATTTT.